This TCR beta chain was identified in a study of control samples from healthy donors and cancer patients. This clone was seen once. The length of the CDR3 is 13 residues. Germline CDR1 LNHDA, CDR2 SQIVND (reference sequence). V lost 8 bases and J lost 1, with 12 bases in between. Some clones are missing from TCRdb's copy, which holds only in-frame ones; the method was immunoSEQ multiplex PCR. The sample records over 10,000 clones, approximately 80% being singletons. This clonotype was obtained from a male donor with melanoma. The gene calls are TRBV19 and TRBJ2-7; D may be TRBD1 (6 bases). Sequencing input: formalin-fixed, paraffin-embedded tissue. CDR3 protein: CASRPDRSYEQYF. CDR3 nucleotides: TGTGCCAGTCGTCCGGACAGATCCTACGAGCAGTACTTC.